The rows below give T cell receptor beta chains drawn from one sample of a study of cytomegalovirus exposure and HLA in healthy donors. The data were produced by immunoSEQ multiplex PCR, yet TCRdb's version contains in-frame clones alone and is incomplete. The sample yields about 62,000 clones, 80% to 90% seen once. Material for sequencing was PBMCs. The receptors stem from a man between 18 and 29 years old in good health and CMV-seronegative. CDR3s include the opening cysteine and the closing phenylalanine or tryptophan. A D gene is named only where the DNA matches it firmly. A clone size is listed for some rows: how often the clone was seen (once, few, many), or a class if it is expanded.

CDR3 DNA	CDR3 protein	D gene	clone size	V gene	J gene
TGTGCCAGCAGTTTAAAGGGGGCGGGTGGCTACACCTTC	CASSLKGAGGYTF	TRBD1	.	TRBV27	TRBJ1-2
TGCAGCGTTCAAACCGGGGAGCTGTTTTTT	CSVQTGELFF	.	.	TRBV29-1	TRBJ2-2
TGTGCCAGCATACTAAGGACAGGGATGGACTACGAGCAGTACTTC	CASILRTGMDYEQYF	TRBD1	.	TRBV6-6	TRBJ2-7
TGTGCCAGCAGCCTGCGGGGGCTAGCGGGGAGCTCGAACCAAGAGACCCAGTACTTC	CASSLRGLAGSSNQETQYF	TRBD2	.	TRBV11-3	TRBJ2-5
TGTGCCAGCAGCTTAGGGACACACTACGAGCAGTACTTC	CASSLGTHYEQYF	.	.	TRBV7-9	TRBJ2-7
TGTGCCAGCAGCCAAAAGCGGGGATTTTACAATGAGCAGTTCTTC	CASSQKRGFYNEQFF	TRBD2	.	TRBV4-2	TRBJ2-1
TGTGCCTGGAACAGACAGGGGAGGGTGAACACTGAAGCTTTCTTT	CAWNRQGRVNTEAFF	TRBD1	.	TRBV30	TRBJ1-1
TGTGCCAGCAGTGAGTTTACCGGGACAGCCAACTATGGCTACACCTTC	CASSEFTGTANYGYTF	TRBD1	.	TRBV2	TRBJ1-2
TGTGCCAGCACTAATCGGGGTTCCGACACTGAAGCTTTCTTT	CASTNRGSDTEAFF	.	.	TRBV6-6	TRBJ1-1
TGTGCCAGCGGCAAGGAGGGAAACACCATATATTTT	CASGKEGNTIYF	.	.	TRBV2	TRBJ1-3
TGTGCCAGCAGCTTATTTCCAGATTCCTACAATGAGCAGTTCTTC	CASSLFPDSYNEQFF	.	.	TRBV11-2	TRBJ2-1
TGCGCCAGCAGCCCAGGACAAGCCCAAGAGACCCAGTACTTC	CASSPGQAQETQYF	.	.	TRBV5-1	TRBJ2-5
TGTGCCAGCAGCTATTGGACAGCGAACACTGAAGCTTTCTTT	CASSYWTANTEAFF	.	.	TRBV5-4	TRBJ1-1
TGTGCCAGCAGCTTACAATCTGAAGCTTTCTTT	CASSLQSEAFF	.	.	TRBV11-2	TRBJ1-1
TGCGCCAGCAGCTGGGTGGGAAACCGGGAGGGGGTCTACGAGCAGTACTTC	CASSWVGNREGVYEQYF	TRBD2	.	TRBV4-1	TRBJ2-7
TGCGCCAGCAGCCTTGGCATCGGGGGATTCTACGAGCAGTACTTC	CASSLGIGGFYEQYF	.	few	TRBV5-1	TRBJ2-7
TGTGCCAGCAGCTTCGGCCTAGCCCCCTACGAGCAGTACTTC	CASSFGLAPYEQYF	.	.	TRBV5-6	TRBJ2-7
TGTGCCAGCGGCATTGGGACAGGCCGCGGTGACACCCTCCACTTT	CASGIGTGRGDTLHF	TRBD1	once	TRBV28	TRBJ1-6
TGTGCCAGCAGCTTACAGGGGGGAAATTCACCCCTCCACTTT	CASSLQGGNSPLHF	TRBD1	.	TRBV7-9	TRBJ1-6
TGTGCCAGCAGTGCCAGGCGATCCTACGAGCAGTACTTC	CASSARRSYEQYF	.	.	TRBV6-1	TRBJ2-7
TGTGCCATCAGCCGGACGGGGGGACCGACCTTATTCCGGAACACCGGGGAGCTGTTTTTT	CAISRTGGPTLFRNTGELFF	TRBD2	once	TRBV10-3	TRBJ2-2
TGTGCCAGCAGTGAATGGCCAGGCCCGGAGACCCAGTACTTC	CASSEWPGPETQYF	.	.	TRBV6-1	TRBJ2-5
TGTGCCAGCAGTGCCCTGCGGACAAGCACAGATACGCAGTATTTT	CASSALRTSTDTQYF	.	.	TRBV2	TRBJ2-3
TGTGCCAGCGAAATCCAGTCGAACACTGAAGCTTTCTTT	CASEIQSNTEAFF	.	.	TRBV6-6	TRBJ1-1
TGTGCCAGCAGCTTAGAGGGAGCCCGGATGGTGTATTTT	CASSLEGARMVYF	.	.	TRBV11-2	TRBJ2-3
TGTGCCAGCAGTTCAGGGGCCGAGCAGTACTTC	CASSSGAEQYF	.	.	TRBV6-5	TRBJ2-7
TGCGCCAGCAGCTTGGGAGCGGCCGCGTGGGAGACCCAGTACTTC	CASSLGAAAWETQYF	.	.	TRBV5-1	TRBJ2-5
TGTGCCAGAAGCTGGAGGGACAGGGGGGACCATGAAGCTTTCTTT	CARSWRDRGDHEAFF	TRBD1	.	TRBV5-3	TRBJ1-1
TGTGCCAGCAGTCTTAGGGGTTCCTACGAGCAGTACTTC	CASSLRGSYEQYF	.	once	TRBV27	TRBJ2-7
TGTGCCAGCAGCTTTTCCCTCTACGAGCAGTACTTC	CASSFSLYEQYF	.	once	TRBV5-8	TRBJ2-7
TGTGCCATCAGTAGCGGATCTAGCACAGATACGCAGTATTTT	CAISSGSSTDTQYF	.	.	TRBV10-3	TRBJ2-3
TGTGCCAGCTCTAGGGACAGCTCACATGGCTACACCTTC	CASSRDSSHGYTF	TRBD1	.	TRBV18	TRBJ1-2
TGCGCCAGCACCGGACAGGGTTCCCACGAGCAGTACTTC	CASTGQGSHEQYF	TRBD1	.	TRBV5-1	TRBJ2-7
TGTGCCAGCAGTTACAGCGGTAGGGCCTACGAGCAGTACTTC	CASSYSGRAYEQYF	.	.	TRBV6-5	TRBJ2-7
TGTGCCAGTAGCCGGCGGGATTCGAACGAGCAGTACTTC	CASSRRDSNEQYF	.	.	TRBV19	TRBJ2-7
TGTGCCAGCCCTTCGAATGAAAAACTGTTTTTT	CASPSNEKLFF	.	.	TRBV7-3	TRBJ1-4
TGTGCCAGCAGCTTAACTCGGGACAGGGCCAATGAGCAGTTCTTC	CASSLTRDRANEQFF	TRBD1	.	TRBV7-8	TRBJ2-1
TGTGCCAGCAGCTTGTTCAGTAACTATGGCTACACCTTC	CASSLFSNYGYTF	.	.	TRBV5-5	TRBJ1-2